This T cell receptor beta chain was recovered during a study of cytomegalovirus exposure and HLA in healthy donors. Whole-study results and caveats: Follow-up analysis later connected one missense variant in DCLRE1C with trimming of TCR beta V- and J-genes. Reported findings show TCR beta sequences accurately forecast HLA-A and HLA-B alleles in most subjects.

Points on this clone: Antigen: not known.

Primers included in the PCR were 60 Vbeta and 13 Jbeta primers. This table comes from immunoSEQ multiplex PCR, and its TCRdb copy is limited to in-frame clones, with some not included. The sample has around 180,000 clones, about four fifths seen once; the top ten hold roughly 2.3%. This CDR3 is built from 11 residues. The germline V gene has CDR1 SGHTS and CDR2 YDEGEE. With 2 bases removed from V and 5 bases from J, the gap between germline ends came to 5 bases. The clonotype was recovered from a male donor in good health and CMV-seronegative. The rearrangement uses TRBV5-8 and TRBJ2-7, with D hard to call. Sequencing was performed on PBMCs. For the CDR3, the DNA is TGTGCCAGCAGCTTTTCTAACGAGCAGTACTTC. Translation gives CASSFSNEQYF. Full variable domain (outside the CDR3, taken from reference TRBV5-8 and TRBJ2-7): EAGVTQSPTHLIKTRGQQATLRCSPISGHTSVYWYQQALGLGLQFLLWYDEGEERNRGNFPPRFSGRQFPNYSSELNVNALELEDSALYLCASSFSNEQYFGPGTRLTVT.